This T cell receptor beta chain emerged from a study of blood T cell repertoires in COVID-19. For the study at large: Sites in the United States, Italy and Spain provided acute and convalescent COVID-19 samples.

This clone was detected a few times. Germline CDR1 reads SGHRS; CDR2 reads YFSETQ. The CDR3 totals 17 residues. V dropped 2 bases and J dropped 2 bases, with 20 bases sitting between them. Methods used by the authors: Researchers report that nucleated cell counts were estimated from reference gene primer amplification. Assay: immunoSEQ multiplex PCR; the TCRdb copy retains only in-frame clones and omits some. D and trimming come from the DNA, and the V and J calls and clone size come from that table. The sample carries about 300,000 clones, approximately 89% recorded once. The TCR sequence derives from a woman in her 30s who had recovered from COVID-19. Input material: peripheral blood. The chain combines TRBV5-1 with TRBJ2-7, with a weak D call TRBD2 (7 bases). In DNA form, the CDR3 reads TGCGCCAGCAGCTTTGCCCCAGGGAGGGGGTTCCCCTACGAGCAGTACTTC. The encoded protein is CASSFAPGRGFPYEQYF.